One T cell receptor (beta chain) is described in this entry. Its antigen is still unknown. Qualities for individual bases were not recorded, and no much larger clone is one base off. To demonstrate the VDJtools post-analysis software, TCR beta repertoires were profiled from the peripheral blood of 10 to 15 young patients with multiple sclerosis. The multiple sclerosis patients were children and adolescents ranging in age from about 6 to 17 years. Libraries came from PCR. Sequencing instrument: Illumina HiSeq 2500. To reduce PCR and sequencing biases, unique molecular identifiers were built into the TCR beta cDNA libraries. Per 1 to 10 million input T cells, roughly 500,000 cDNA molecules were obtained, such that each molecule approximated one T cell. Patient libraries were prepared and sequenced with the same protocol used for the earlier healthy control dataset. Within a given batch, samples were prepared together, multiplexed and sequenced on the same HiSeq lane. As for the original processing: MIGEC handled the raw barcoded reads, throwing out single-read molecular identifier groups before consensus assembly and CDR3 extraction. VDJtools was used for post-analysis of the clonotype tables, with diversity normalized by down-sampling every dataset to the smallest sample size. To correct batch-related cross-sample contamination, repertoire overlap clustering matched CDR3 amino acid sequences but not nucleotide sequences. TCRdb redid the processing of the public reads, applying fastp at Q25 and MiXCR, and retained in-frame beta chains. Each record represents a unique CDR3 protein, reported with the most common genes and DNA among its rows. The V and J calls, along with clone size, are taken from TCRdb and not from the paper's own processing. The sample table holds about 400,000 distinct CDR3 sequences, of which 30% to 45% were seen once. The ten top clones hold 13% of the sample.

This sample was included in a study of post-analysis software for immune sequencing data (dated by TCRdb to between 2014 and 2016). Study-level background: Relapsing-remitting, secondary progressive and progressive-relapsing multiple sclerosis were recorded as disease courses, and subtype annotation was lacking for some patients. The multiple sclerosis patient repertoires were compared with more than 10 previously published healthy control repertoires from donors aged about 6 to 26 years. A subset of samples was prepared in parallel using single-end sample barcoding, then pooled and co-amplified after Illumina adapter ligation.

The study at large found these results: The control group was slightly older than the multiple sclerosis patient group. Multiple sclerosis patients had significantly lower normalized Chao1 diversity than controls, a result that suggests substantial peripheral T-cell clonal expansion. When samples were clustered directly using the F measure, samples prepared in the same batch co-clustered strongly, which prompted a batch-effect correction.

Material: blood. The TCR comes from a girl aged 5-17 years with multiple sclerosis.

The DNA is TGTGCCAGCAGTGACTATAGCGAGCAGTACTTC. Translation gives CASSDYSEQYF. The chain couples TRBV6-1 to TRBJ2-7, with no confident D gene call. V is shortened by 3 bases, J by 6 bases, and the region joining them spans 6 bases. There are 11 amino acids in the CDR3, from cysteine to phenylalanine inclusive. Just CDR3 DNA is preserved here, 33 bases in frame from base 1. From a lookup of the germline V gene, CDR1 and CDR2 are MNHNS and SASEGT.